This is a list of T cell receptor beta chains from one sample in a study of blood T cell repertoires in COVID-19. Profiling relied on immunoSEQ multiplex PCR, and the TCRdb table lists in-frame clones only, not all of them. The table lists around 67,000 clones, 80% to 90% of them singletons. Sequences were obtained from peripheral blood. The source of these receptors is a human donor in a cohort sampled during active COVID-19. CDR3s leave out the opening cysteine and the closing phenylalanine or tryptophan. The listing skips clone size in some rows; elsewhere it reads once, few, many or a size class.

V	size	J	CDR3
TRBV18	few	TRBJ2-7	ASSEGPYEQY
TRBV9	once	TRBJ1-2	ASSASPRADYGYT
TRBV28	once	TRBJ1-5	ASSFYQGAYQPQH
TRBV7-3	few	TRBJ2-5	ASSLYGQRQETQY
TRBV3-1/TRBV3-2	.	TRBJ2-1	ASSQGRGRAVNEQF
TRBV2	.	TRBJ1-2	ASMSAGGYT
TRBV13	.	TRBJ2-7	ASSPPTEIGEQY
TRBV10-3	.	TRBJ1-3	AIRPGVNSGNTIY
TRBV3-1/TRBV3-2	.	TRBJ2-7	ASSRLQGVPYEQY
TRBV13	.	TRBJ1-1	ASSVSTGKATEAF
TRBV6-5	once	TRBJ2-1	ASSYSPLDEQF
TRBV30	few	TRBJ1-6	AWTAVVRVDSPLH
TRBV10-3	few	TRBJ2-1	AIGTLAAYNEQF
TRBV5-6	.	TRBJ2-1	ASTLRRTGANNEQF
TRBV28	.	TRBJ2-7	ASTRDRGSYEQY
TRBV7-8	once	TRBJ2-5	ASSLGWTGEETQY
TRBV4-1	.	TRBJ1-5	ASSQVAVQPQH
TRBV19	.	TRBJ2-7	ASSPRTVTGQGYEQY
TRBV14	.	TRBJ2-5	ASSRTQGRIRETQY
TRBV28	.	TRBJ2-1	ASSSGLAGQNEQF
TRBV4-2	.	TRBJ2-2	ASSTHGTLGTGELF
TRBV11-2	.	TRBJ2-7	ASSFLGPLSGEQY
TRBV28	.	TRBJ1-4	ASSLYQAGLF
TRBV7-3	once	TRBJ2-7	ATPGGKQY
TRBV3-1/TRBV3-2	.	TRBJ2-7	ASSQDGTNIYEQY
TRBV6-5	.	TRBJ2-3	ATRPQGREDTQY
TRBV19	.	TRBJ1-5	ASSSQTGAQPQH
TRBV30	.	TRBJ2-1	AWLGGTGPHNEQF
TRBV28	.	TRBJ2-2	ASQRLAGVRNTGELF
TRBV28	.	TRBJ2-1	ASSLWGLRGVNNEQF
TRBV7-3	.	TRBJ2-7	ASSLSAGVAYEQY
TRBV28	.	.	ASSLGWPQY
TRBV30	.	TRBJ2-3	AWTFGLAVTDTQY
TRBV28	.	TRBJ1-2	ASRGAGANYDYT
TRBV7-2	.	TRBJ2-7	ASSLGGGADYEQY
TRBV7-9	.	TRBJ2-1	ASTPVGPGGLARYNEQF
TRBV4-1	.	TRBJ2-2	ASSQTLKGGIAAGELF
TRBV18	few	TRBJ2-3	ASSPPRKRSSGDTQY
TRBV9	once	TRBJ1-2	ASSVEAGHNYGYT
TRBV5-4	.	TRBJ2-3	ASSLYISSTDTQY
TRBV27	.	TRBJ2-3	ASRDLARGGDTQY
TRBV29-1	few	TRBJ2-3	SVEEGYLSTQY
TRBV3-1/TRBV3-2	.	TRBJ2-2	ASTAGSTGELF
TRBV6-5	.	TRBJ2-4	ASSSQGRGNIQY
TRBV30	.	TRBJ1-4	AWNTGTGDEKLF
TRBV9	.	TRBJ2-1	ASSLGGVRYNEQF
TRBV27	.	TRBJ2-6	ASSTHGAGANVLT
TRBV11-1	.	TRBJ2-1	ASSFGLADYNEQF
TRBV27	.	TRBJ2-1	ASSLSTGYNEQF